Included here is one TCR beta chain sequence, with context. Germline CDR1 reads LGHDT; CDR2 reads YNNKEL (reference sequence). V shed 2 bases, J shed 5 bases, and the junction held 8 bases outside the gene matches. CDR3 length: 16 residues. This specimen belongs to a study of blood T cells in healthy people across ages. Then a second PCR, running roughly 7 to 11 cycles, was carried out with a sample-barcoded 5' primer and a J-beta primer mix. Each CDR3 protein gets one entry after TCRdb re-called the 5' RACE reads with MiXCR. The sample holds approximately 810,000 distinct CDR3 sequences, around 36% seen once. Ranging in age from about 6 to 95, the donors were healthy Caucasian individuals from Russia.

This receptor was obtained from a man younger than 35 in good health. The chain employs TRBV3-1 and TRBJ2-3, with TRBD2 identical over 9 bases. The sample taken for sequencing was blood. This chain's CDR3 is CASSQQGGGAGDTQYF. Here the CDR3 DNA reads TGTGCCAGCAGCCAACAGGGCGGGGGGGCTGGAGATACGCAGTATTTT.